This is a list of T cell receptor beta chains from one sample in a study of preoperative IRX-2 immunotherapy in early breast cancer. Sequencing was performed with immunoSEQ multiplex PCR; in TCRdb, only in-frame clones are kept and a portion is missing. Found here are roughly 30,000 clones, approximately 80% of them singletons; the top ten hold around 3.1%. The specimen was taken from a patient treated with IRX-2 immunotherapy. The receptors were sampled from a human donor with breast cancer. The CDR3 runs from the conserved cysteine through the conserved F or W. The order of the fields is clone size, J gene, V gene, D gene, CDR3 DNA, CDR3 protein. The D gene is left open where the match is weak. Not all rows give a size; the values are once, few, many and, for expanded clones, a class.

. | TRBJ1-1 | TRBV30 | . | TGTGCCTGGAGTGTGGTAGTACTGAACACTGAAGCTTTCTTT | CAWSVVVLNTEAFF
few | TRBJ1-4 | TRBV6-8 | . | TGTGCCAGCCGAGCAGGGCTTCGGGAAAAACTGTTTTTT | CASRAGLREKLFF
. | TRBJ2-7 | TRBV5-1 | . | TGCGCCAGCAGCTTGGCCATGACAGGTAGCTACGAGCAGTACTTC | CASSLAMTGSYEQYF
. | TRBJ2-5 | TRBV6-8 | . | TGTGCCAGCAGTTTTATGGGGGCCCAAGAGACCCAGTACTTC | CASSFMGAQETQYF
. | TRBJ2-7 | TRBV6-8 | TRBD1 | TGTGCCAGCAGGGGGGACAGAAGAACCTACGAGCAGTACTTC | CASRGDRRTYEQYF
. | TRBJ1-1 | TRBV6-8 | TRBD1 | TGTGCCATCAGGAAGGACAGGGAAAAGAACACTGAAGCTTTCTTT | CAIRKDREKNTEAFF
few | TRBJ1-4 | TRBV6-8 | . | TGTGCCAGCAGGTACGACAGGTTGGATGAAAAACTGTTTTTT | CASRYDRLDEKLFF
. | TRBJ2-3 | TRBV7-5 | . | TGTGCCAGCAGCCCGGCCTGGGGCGGGAGGTCAGATACGCAGTATTTT | CASSPAWGGRSDTQYF
. | TRBJ2-1 | TRBV6-8 | . | TGTGCCAGCAGGACGTTTATCAATGAGCAGTTCTTC | CASRTFINEQFF
. | TRBJ1-1 | TRBV30 | . | TGTGCCTGGAAATTAGTAGACCTCGCTGAAGCTTTCTTT | CAWKLVDLAEAFF
. | TRBJ2-1 | TRBV11-3 | TRBD2 | TGTGCCAGCAGCAGTAGCGGGAGCTCCTACAATGAGCAGTTCTTC | CASSSSGSSYNEQFF
. | TRBJ1-1 | TRBV11-3 | . | TGTGCCAGCAGCCAAACCCAATCCCAGGGCGGCACTGAAGCTTTCTTT | CASSQTQSQGGTEAFF
once | TRBJ2-7 | TRBV15 | TRBD1 | TGTGCCACCAGCACTCGACAGGGGGCCTACGAGCAGTACTTC | CATSTRQGAYEQYF
. | TRBJ2-3 | TRBV14 | . | TGTGCCAGCAGCCAAAACGTGGCGGCGCGCACAGATACGCAGTATTTT | CASSQNVAARTDTQYF
. | TRBJ1-2 | TRBV11-3 | TRBD1 | TGTGCCAGCAGTTCCCCGACAGGGGGTAAATCGGGCTACACCTTC | CASSSPTGGKSGYTF
. | TRBJ1-2 | TRBV11-3 | TRBD1 | TGTGCCAGCAGATATACCGGGACAGTGACCGGCTACACCTTC | CASRYTGTVTGYTF
few | TRBJ1-1 | TRBV30 | . | TGTGCCTGGAGTATAACAGGGTGGAACACTGAAGCTTTCTTT | CAWSITGWNTEAFF
. | TRBJ2-7 | TRBV2 | . | TGTGCCAGCAGTGAGGTGCGCGACGAGCAGTACTTC | CASSEVRDEQYF
few | TRBJ1-5 | TRBV1 | . | TGCGCCAGCAGCCAAGCCACAGGGGGCAATCAGCCCCAGCATTTT | CASSQATGGNQPQHF
. | TRBJ1-5 | TRBV11-3 | . | TGTGCCAGCAGCTTGGGCCCAGAGAGCAATCAGCCCCAGCATTTT | CASSLGPESNQPQHF
. | TRBJ2-2 | TRBV6-8 | . | TGTGCCAGCAGTTACGGTTTTGGGGACACCGGGGAGCTGTTTTTT | CASSYGFGDTGELFF
. | TRBJ1-1 | TRBV6-7 | . | TGTGCCAGCCCCGGGGGCACTGAAGCTTTCTTT | CASPGGTEAFF
. | TRBJ2-7 | TRBV12-2 | . | TGTGCAAGTCGCCGCTGCGGGGGGTCTTCCTACGAGCAGTACTTC | CASRRCGGSSYEQYF
. | TRBJ1-1 | TRBV6-8 | TRBD1 | TGTGCCAGCAGTTACTCTGGAGGGACAGGGGTGCTGAACACTGAAGCTTTCTTT | CASSYSGGTGVLNTEAFF
. | TRBJ1-2 | TRBV7-1 | . | TGTGCCAGCAGCCTTAGGGCCATCTATGGCTACACCTTC | CASSLRAIYGYTF
once | TRBJ2-1 | TRBV15 | . | TGTGCCACCAGCAGAGGGCTCGGGACGGGGTACAATGAGCAGTTCTTC | CATSRGLGTGYNEQFF
. | TRBJ1-6 | TRBV12-5 | TRBD1 | TGTGCCAGCATAACAGGGGGGAATTCACCCCTCCACTTT | CASITGGNSPLHF
once | TRBJ1-1 | TRBV11-3 | . | TGTGCCAGCAGTTTATCGGGGGAGAACACTGAAGCTTTCTTT | CASSLSGENTEAFF
. | TRBJ2-7 | TRBV6-4 | . | TGTGCCATCAGGAGTGGCTACGAGCAGTACTTC | CAIRSGYEQYF
. | TRBJ2-7 | TRBV11-3 | TRBD2 | TGTGCCAGCAGCTTGGCCCTAGCAGGGACTAGCGGCTACGAGCAGTACTTC | CASSLALAGTSGYEQYF
. | TRBJ2-3 | TRBV5-1 | TRBD1 | TGCGCCAGCAGCTTGGCGTCCACAGGGGCCTCTGAAGATACGCAGTATTTT | CASSLASTGASEDTQYF
. | TRBJ1-5 | TRBV19 | . | TGTGCCAGTAGTATATCGTGGGGGCAGCCCCAGCATTTT | CASSISWGQPQHF
. | TRBJ1-5 | TRBV14 | . | TGTGCCAGCAGCCAACGCCGACCCCTTGGGCCCCAGCATTTT | CASSQRRPLGPQHF
. | TRBJ1-1 | TRBV19 | . | TGTGCCAGTACCCCTAATGGGTTCGGACAGCCGATAGAAGCTTTCTTT | CASTPNGFGQPIEAFF
. | TRBJ2-1 | TRBV28 | TRBD2 | TGTGCCAGCAGTTACCCGCTAGCGGGCGTATACAATGAGCAGTTCTTC | CASSYPLAGVYNEQFF
. | TRBJ1-1 | TRBV7-4 | . | TGTGCCAGCAGCCCCCTCATTCTGGGGGGCTATGCTGAAGCTTTCTTT | CASSPLILGGYAEAFF
once | TRBJ1-5 | TRBV7-8 | . | TGTGCCAGCAGCTTAGAGTCGTTGCAGCCCCAGCATTTT | CASSLESLQPQHF
. | TRBJ2-1 | TRBV29-1 | TRBD2 | TGCAGCGTTGAAGCCCCGACTAGCACGAATGAGCAGTTCTTC | CSVEAPTSTNEQFF
. | TRBJ2-3 | TRBV11-3 | TRBD2 | TGTGCCAGCGGACGGCGGGGGGTTACAGATACGCAGTATTTT | CASGRRGVTDTQYF
. | TRBJ2-7 | TRBV14 | . | TGTGCCAGCAGCCCCAGGAAAGGGGCAGGCTGGACCTACGAGCAGTACTTC | CASSPRKGAGWTYEQYF
. | TRBJ2-3 | TRBV6-8 | TRBD1 | TGTGCCAGCAGGGGCCTGACAGGGAAAGGCACAGATACGCAGTATTTT | CASRGLTGKGTDTQYF
. | TRBJ2-7 | TRBV6-8 | TRBD2 | TGTGCCAGCAGTTACTCTGTGCGGGGGGCAGGGGAGCAGTACTTC | CASSYSVRGAGEQYF
. | TRBJ1-1 | TRBV6-8 | . | TGTGCCAGCACCCCCCAACTTCGGGCTGAAGCTTTCTTT | CASTPQLRAEAFF
. | TRBJ1-5 | TRBV5-1 | . | TGCGCCAGCAGCTTGGGGCCAGGGTTCGGCCAGCCCCAGCATTTT | CASSLGPGFGQPQHF
. | TRBJ2-5 | TRBV14 | . | TGTGCCAGCGGAAAGGGGGGGCTGGAGACCCAGTACTTC | CASGKGGLETQYF
. | TRBJ2-2 | TRBV7-1 | . | TGTGCCAGCATTCTAGCGCACGAGGGCGGGGAGCTGTTTTTT | CASILAHEGGELFF
. | TRBJ1-2 | TRBV6-8 | . | TGTGCCAGCAGTGCGTCCAGCGGGAGGCGTAACTATGGCTACACCTTC | CASSASSGRRNYGYTF
. | TRBJ2-2 | TRBV6-8 | . | TGTGCCAGCAGTGGCCATGCGGGGCTGATCGGGGAGCTGTTTTTT | CASSGHAGLIGELFF
once | TRBJ2-1 | TRBV5-2 | . | TGTGCCAGCAGCTTACTTAGCGGGAGTGTAAATGAGCAGTTCTTC | CASSLLSGSVNEQFF